These T cell receptor beta chains were read from a single sample in a study of blood T cell repertoires in COVID-19. The method was immunoSEQ multiplex PCR; TCRdb's version includes in-frame clones alone and lacks a portion of them. The sample carries nearly 250,000 clones, 86% recorded once. Sequencing was carried out using peripheral blood. The receptors originated from a woman over 75 with COVID-19, enrolled during active disease. Both conserved end residues are part of each CDR3. Fields, in order: J gene, D gene, V gene, CDR3 length, clone size, CDR3 DNA, CDR3 protein. A D gene is named only where the DNA matches it firmly. Size tells how often a clone was seen (once, few, many) or the class of an expanded clone, and some rows leave it out.

TRBJ2-5 - TRBV7-3 14 - TGTGCCAGCAGCTTCGGGACACCCAGGGGGACCCAGTACTTC CASSFGTPRGTQYF
TRBJ1-3 - TRBV9 15 - TGTGCCAGCAGCCAGACTGACGGCTCTGGAAACACCATATATTTT CASSQTDGSGNTIYF
TRBJ1-2 - TRBV28 12 - TGTGCCAGCAGCTACAGGGCGAATGGCTACACCTTC CASSYRANGYTF
TRBJ1-1 TRBD1 TRBV7-9 16 - TGTGCCAGCAGCTCGGGACAGGGGAGGGAGAACACTGAAGCTTTCTTT CASSSGQGRENTEAFF
TRBJ2-6 - TRBV18 18 - TGTGCCAGCTCACCAGTGCGACAGGCGAGCTCTGGGGCCAACGTCCTGACTTTC CASSPVRQASSGANVLTF
TRBJ1-1 TRBD1 TRBV5-1 14 - TGCGCCAGCAGCCCACAGGGGGGAGCCACTGAAGCTTTCTTT CASSPQGGATEAFF
TRBJ2-3 - TRBV3-1/TRBV3-2 13 - TGTGCCAGCAGGGGGACACCCGCAGATACGCAGTATTTT CASRGTPADTQYF
TRBJ1-1 - TRBV6-5 16 - TGTGCCAGCAGTTACTCTGGGCGGGGTCTCGTCGCTGAAGCTTTCTTT CASSYSGRGLVAEAFF
TRBJ2-1 - TRBV9 16 - TGTGCCAGCAGCGAGGGGTCCTTTAGCTCCTACAATGAGCAGTTCTTC CASSEGSFSSYNEQFF
TRBJ1-5 TRBD1 TRBV28 15 - TGTGCCAGCAGTTTCGTCGGACAGGGCGATCAGCCCCAGCATTTT CASSFVGQGDQPQHF
TRBJ2-7 - TRBV11-2 12 - TGTGCCAGCAGCCTGACACCCTACGAGCAGTACTTC CASSLTPYEQYF
TRBJ1-2 - TRBV7-3 13 - TGTGCCAGCAGCTCGGGACCCGGGGGAGGCTACACCTTC CASSSGPGGGYTF
TRBJ1-1 TRBD1 TRBV19 14 - TGTGCCAGTAGAAGGGGGCGAGTGAACACTGAAGCTTTCTTT CASRRGRVNTEAFF
TRBJ1-2 - TRBV11-2 11 - TGTGCCAGCAGCTCCAGAGGGGGCTACACCTTC CASSSRGGYTF
TRBJ1-2 - TRBV12-3/TRBV12-4 13 - TGTGCCAGCAGTCAAGCGGGAGGCTATGGCTACACCTTC CASSQAGGYGYTF
TRBJ1-2 TRBD1 TRBV3-1/TRBV3-2 16 - TGTGCCAGCAGCCGCCGAGGTAGCGGACAGGGTAATGGCTACACCTTC CASSRRGSGQGNGYTF
TRBJ2-1 - TRBV5-1 15 - TGCGCCAGCAGCCCCCGGGACAACTCCTACAATGAGCAGTTCTTC CASSPRDNSYNEQFF
TRBJ2-1 TRBD2 TRBV12-5 15 - TGTGCTAGTGGCCCTAGCGGGACTGCCTACAATGAGCAGTTCTTC CASGPSGTAYNEQFF
TRBJ1-1 - TRBV30 19 - TGTGCCTGGAGTGTTGGAGAGACCCGACCGGACTTGCTAAACACTGAAGCTTTCTTT CAWSVGETRPDLLNTEAFF
TRBJ1-1 TRBD1 TRBV3-1/TRBV3-2 15 - TGTGCCAGCAGCCAAGATTCAGGGGGGAGGTCCAGGGCTTTCTTT CASSQDSGGRSRAFF
TRBJ1-4 - TRBV7-9 16 - TGTGCCAGCAGCACGTATCCCGGGACTCTTAATGAAAAACTGTTTTTT CASSTYPGTLNEKLFF
TRBJ2-3 TRBD2 TRBV28 14 - TGTGCCAGCAGTAGCGGGGGGCTGGGAGATACGCAGTATTTT CASSSGGLGDTQYF
TRBJ2-1 - TRBV6-5 15 few TGTGCCAGCAGTTTCACAGGGTTAGGGGACAATGAGCAGTTCTTC CASSFTGLGDNEQFF
TRBJ1-1 - TRBV28 12 - TGTGCCAGCAGTTTACGGGGGGCTGAAGCTTTCTTT CASSLRGAEAFF
TRBJ2-3 TRBD1 TRBV6-6 14 - TGTGCCAGCAGTTACACGACAGGGGGAGATACGCAGTATTTT CASSYTTGGDTQYF
TRBJ1-5 - TRBV28 11 - TGTGCCAGCAGGGCAGATCAGCCCCAGCATTTT CASRADQPQHF
TRBJ1-2 - TRBV10-3 14 - TGTGCCATCAGTGAGTCAGCCAGGGAGGAGGGCTACACCTTC CAISESAREEGYTF
TRBJ2-3 TRBD1 TRBV5-1 15 - TGCGCCAGCAGCAACGGACAGGGGGGCACAGATACGCAGTATTTT CASSNGQGGTDTQYF
TRBJ1-2 TRBD1 TRBV5-6 14 - TGTGCCAGCAGCTTGGAGCAGGGGGCGCGTGGCTACACCTTC CASSLEQGARGYTF
TRBJ2-7 - TRBV12-3/TRBV12-4 13 - TGTGCCAGCAGTCGACAGAGCTCCTACGAGCAGTACTTC CASSRQSSYEQYF
TRBJ2-1 TRBD2 TRBV3-1/TRBV3-2 17 - TGTGCCAGCAGCCACCCAGTCAGCCTAGCGGGGAACAATGAGCAGTTCTTC CASSHPVSLAGNNEQFF
TRBJ1-6 - TRBV2 16 - TGTGCCAGCAGGGTGCTGATTAGCTCCTATAATTCACCCCTCCACTTT CASRVLISSYNSPLHF
TRBJ1-1 TRBD1 TRBV7-9 15 - TGTGCCAGCAGCTTCGACAGGGCCCTAAACACTGAAGCTTTCTTT CASSFDRALNTEAFF
TRBJ1-1 TRBD1 TRBV30 13 once TGTGCCTGGGCCGGGACAGCGAACACTGAAGCTTTCTTT CAWAGTANTEAFF
TRBJ1-2 TRBD1 TRBV6-5 13 - TGTGCCAGCAGACACAGGGGTGACTATGGCTACACCTTC CASRHRGDYGYTF
TRBJ1-5 TRBD1 TRBV3-1/TRBV3-2 18 - TGTGCCAGCAGCCAAGAAGACGAGGGGGCTATTAGCAATCAGCCCCAGCATTTT CASSQEDEGAISNQPQHF
TRBJ1-5 - TRBV6-2/TRBV6-3 16 few TGTGCCAGCAGTTACCGGTCAGGGAGGATGGATCAGCCCCAGCATTTT CASSYRSGRMDQPQHF
TRBJ1-5 TRBD1 TRBV7-2 14 - TGTGCCAGCAGCTTGACAGGGGGCAGTCAGCCCCAGCATTTT CASSLTGGSQPQHF
TRBJ1-2 - TRBV19 13 few TGTGCCCGTAACAGGGCTCTTGGGTATGGCTACACCTTC CARNRALGYGYTF
TRBJ2-7 TRBD1 TRBV6-5 14 - TGTGCCAGCAGATGGGAGAGACAGGGGAGAGAGCAGTACTTC CASRWERQGREQYF
TRBJ1-4 - TRBV30 14 - TGTGCCTGGAGAGATACAGGAGGGAGTGAAAAACTGTTTTTT CAWRDTGGSEKLFF
TRBJ1-1 - TRBV5-1 12 - TGCGCCAGCAGCTTAGGGAGTACTGAAGCTTTCTTT CASSLGSTEAFF
TRBJ1-2 - TRBV24-1 14 once TGTGCCACCAGTGATCCAGGGTTCGGCTATGGCTACACCTTC CATSDPGFGYGYTF
TRBJ1-6 - TRBV2 11 - TGTGCCAGCAGTGATACCAGACCCCTCCACTTT CASSDTRPLHF
TRBJ1-5 - TRBV2 15 - TGTGCCAGCAGTCCGGGTAGGTGGGGCAATCAGCCCCAGCATTTT CASSPGRWGNQPQHF
TRBJ2-1 TRBD2 TRBV7-2 15 once TGTGCCAGCAGCTCCGCTAGGCGGGGGTCTAATGAGCAGTTCTTC CASSSARRGSNEQFF
TRBJ2-5 - TRBV4-2 15 - TGTGCCAGCAGAGGCGGTGGCAACAACCAAGAGACCCAGTACTTC CASRGGGNNQETQYF
TRBJ1-2 - TRBV2 15 - TGTGCCAGCATCCAGTCCCAGGCTTCGTTCTATGGCTACACCTTC CASIQSQASFYGYTF
TRBJ2-7 TRBD1 TRBV28 14 - TGTGCCAGCAGTCGGACAGGGGGCGGCTACGAGCAGTACTTC CASSRTGGGYEQYF
TRBJ1-3 TRBD1 TRBV13 14 - TGTGCCAGCAGCCATACAGGGGCTGGAAACACCATATATTTT CASSHTGAGNTIYF
TRBJ1-2 TRBD1 TRBV12-3/TRBV12-4 13 - TGTGCCAGCCTGGGACAGGGTGGGTATGGCTACACCTTC CASLGQGGYGYTF
TRBJ2-6 - TRBV29-1 15 - TGCAGCGTAGACAGGTTAAGCTCTGGGGCCAACGTCCTGACTTTC CSVDRLSSGANVLTF
TRBJ1-5 - TRBV21-1 16 - TGTGCCAGCACCAAGGGTGCGGGGAATAGCAATCAGCCCCAGCATTTT CASTKGAGNSNQPQHF
TRBJ2-5 - TRBV10-3 14 - TGTGCCATCAGTGAGTCGGGCAGCCAAGAGACCCAGTACTTC CAISESGSQETQYF